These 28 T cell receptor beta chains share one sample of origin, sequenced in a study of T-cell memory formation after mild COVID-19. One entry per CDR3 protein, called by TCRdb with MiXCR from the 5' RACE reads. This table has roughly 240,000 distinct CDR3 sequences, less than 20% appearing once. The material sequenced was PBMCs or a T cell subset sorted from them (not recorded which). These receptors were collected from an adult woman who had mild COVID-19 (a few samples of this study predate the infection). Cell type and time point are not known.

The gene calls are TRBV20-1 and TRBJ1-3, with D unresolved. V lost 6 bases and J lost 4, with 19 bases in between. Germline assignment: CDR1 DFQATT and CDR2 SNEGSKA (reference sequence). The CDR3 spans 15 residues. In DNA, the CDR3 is TGCAGTGCCTCCCGGGCCGTCCTCGACGGAAACACCATATATTTT. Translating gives CSASRAVLDGNTIYF.

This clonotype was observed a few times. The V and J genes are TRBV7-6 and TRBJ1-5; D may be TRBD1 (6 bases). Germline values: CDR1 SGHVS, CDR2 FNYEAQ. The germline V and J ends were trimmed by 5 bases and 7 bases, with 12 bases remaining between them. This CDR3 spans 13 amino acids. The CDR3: CASSQNREQPQHF. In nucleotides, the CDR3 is TGTGCCAGCAGCCAGAACAGGGAACAGCCCCAGCATTTT.

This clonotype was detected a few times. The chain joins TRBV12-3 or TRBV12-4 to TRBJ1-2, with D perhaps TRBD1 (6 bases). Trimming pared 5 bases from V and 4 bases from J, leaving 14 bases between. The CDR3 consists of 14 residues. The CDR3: CASSPTTGSYGYTF. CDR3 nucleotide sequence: TGTGCCAGCAGTCCTACTACAGGGTCCTATGGCTACACCTTC.

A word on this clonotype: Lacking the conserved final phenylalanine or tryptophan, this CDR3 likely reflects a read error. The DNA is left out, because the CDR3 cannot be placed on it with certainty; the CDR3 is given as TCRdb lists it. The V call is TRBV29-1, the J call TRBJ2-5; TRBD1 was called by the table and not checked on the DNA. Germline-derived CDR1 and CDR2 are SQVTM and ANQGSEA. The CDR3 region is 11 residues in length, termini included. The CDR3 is CSVAPGHFLCL.

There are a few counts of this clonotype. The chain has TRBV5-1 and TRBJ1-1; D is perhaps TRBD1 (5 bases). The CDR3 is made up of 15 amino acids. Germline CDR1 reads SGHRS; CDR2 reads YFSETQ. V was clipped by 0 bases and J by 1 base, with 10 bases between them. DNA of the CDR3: TGCGCCAGCAGCTTGGGGGGACCCTCGAACACTGAAGCTTTCTTT. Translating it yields CASSLGGPSNTEAFF.

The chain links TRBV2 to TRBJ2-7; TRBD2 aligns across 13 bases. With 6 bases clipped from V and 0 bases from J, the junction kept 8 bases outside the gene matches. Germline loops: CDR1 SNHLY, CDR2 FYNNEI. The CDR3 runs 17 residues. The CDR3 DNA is TGTGCCAGCAGAGTCGCCGGGACTAGCGGGGTCTCCTACGAGCAGTACTTC. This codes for CASRVAGTSGVSYEQYF.

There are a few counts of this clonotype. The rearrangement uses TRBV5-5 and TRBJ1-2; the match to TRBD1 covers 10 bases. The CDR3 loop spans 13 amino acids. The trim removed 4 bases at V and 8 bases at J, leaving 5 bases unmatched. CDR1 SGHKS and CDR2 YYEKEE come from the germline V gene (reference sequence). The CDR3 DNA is TGTGCCAGCAGCAGGGGACAGGGGAAAGGCTACACCTTC. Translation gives CASSRGQGKGYTF.

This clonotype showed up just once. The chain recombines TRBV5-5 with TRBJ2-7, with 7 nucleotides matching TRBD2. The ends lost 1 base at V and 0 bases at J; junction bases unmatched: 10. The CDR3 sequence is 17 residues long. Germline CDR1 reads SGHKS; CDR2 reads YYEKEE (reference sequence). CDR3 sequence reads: CASSLSALGGSSYEQYF. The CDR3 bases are TGTGCCAGCAGCTTGTCCGCACTGGGAGGGAGCTCCTACGAGCAGTACTTC.

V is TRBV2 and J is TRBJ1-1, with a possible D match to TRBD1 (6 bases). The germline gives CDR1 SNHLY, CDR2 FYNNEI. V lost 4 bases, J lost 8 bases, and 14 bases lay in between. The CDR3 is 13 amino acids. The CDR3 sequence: CASSVTGQAEAFF. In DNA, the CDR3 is TGTGCCAGCAGTGTAACAGGGCAGGCGGAAGCTTTCTTT.

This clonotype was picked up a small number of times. The CDR3: CASSGLAGGIQETQYF. For the CDR3, the DNA is TGCGCCAGCAGCGGACTAGCGGGAGGGATCCAAGAGACCCAGTACTTC. The chain couples TRBV5-1 to TRBJ2-5; TRBD2 aligns across 15 bases. The CDR3 is 16 residues long. Trimming at V came to 4 bases and at J to 1 base, leaving 2 bases not matched to a gene. Germline V gene lookup returns CDR1 SGHRS and CDR2 YFSETQ.

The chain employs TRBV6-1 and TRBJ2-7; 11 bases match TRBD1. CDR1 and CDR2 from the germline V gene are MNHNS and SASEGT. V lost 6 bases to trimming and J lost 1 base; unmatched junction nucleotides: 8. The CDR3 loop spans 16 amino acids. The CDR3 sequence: CASRRTGGSISYEQYF. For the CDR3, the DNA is TGTGCCAGCAGAAGGACAGGGGGCTCCATATCCTACGAGCAGTACTTC.

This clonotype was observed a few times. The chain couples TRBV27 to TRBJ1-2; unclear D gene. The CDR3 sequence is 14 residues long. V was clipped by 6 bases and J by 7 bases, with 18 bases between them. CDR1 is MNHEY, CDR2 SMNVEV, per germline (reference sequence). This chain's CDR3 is CASSREYNGFGYTF. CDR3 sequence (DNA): TGTGCCAGCAGCCGGGAATACAACGGATTTGGCTACACCTTC.

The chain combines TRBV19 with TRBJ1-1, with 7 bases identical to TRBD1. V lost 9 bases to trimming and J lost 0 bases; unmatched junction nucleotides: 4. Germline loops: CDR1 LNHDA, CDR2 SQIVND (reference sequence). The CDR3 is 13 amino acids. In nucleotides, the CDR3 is TGTGCCAGCATGGGACAGATGAACACTGAAGCTTTCTTT. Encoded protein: CASMGQMNTEAFF.

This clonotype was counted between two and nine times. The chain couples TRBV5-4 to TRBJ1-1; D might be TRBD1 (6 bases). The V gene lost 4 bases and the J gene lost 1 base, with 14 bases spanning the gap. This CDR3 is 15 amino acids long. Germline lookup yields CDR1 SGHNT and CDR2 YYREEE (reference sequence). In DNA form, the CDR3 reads TGTGCCAGCAGCAAGGACAGCAGTCGGAACACTGAAGCTTTCTTT. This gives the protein CASSKDSSRNTEAFF.

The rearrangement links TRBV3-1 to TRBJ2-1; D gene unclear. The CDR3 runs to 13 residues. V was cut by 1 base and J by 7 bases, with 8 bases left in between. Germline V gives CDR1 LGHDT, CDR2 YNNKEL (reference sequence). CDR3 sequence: CASSQALRNEQFF. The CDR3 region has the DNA TGTGCCAGCAGCCAAGCATTGAGAAATGAGCAGTTCTTC.

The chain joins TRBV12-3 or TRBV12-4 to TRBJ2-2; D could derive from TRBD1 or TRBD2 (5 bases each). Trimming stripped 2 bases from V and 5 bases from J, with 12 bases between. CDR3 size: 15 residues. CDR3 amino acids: CASSLSWGRTGELFF. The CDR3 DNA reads TGTGCCAGCAGTTTAAGTTGGGGGAGAACCGGGGAGCTGTTTTTT.

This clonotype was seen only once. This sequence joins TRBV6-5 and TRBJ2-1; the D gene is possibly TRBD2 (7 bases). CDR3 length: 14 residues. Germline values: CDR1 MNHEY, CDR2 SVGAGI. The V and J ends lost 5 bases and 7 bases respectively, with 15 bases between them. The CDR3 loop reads CASSPQGRGNEQFF. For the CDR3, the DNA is TGTGCCAGCAGTCCTCAGGGGAGGGGGAATGAGCAGTTCTTC.

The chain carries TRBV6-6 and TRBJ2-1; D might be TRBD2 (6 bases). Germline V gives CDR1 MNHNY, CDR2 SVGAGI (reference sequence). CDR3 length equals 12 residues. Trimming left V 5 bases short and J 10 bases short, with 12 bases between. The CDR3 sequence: CASSELAYEQFF. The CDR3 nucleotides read TGTGCCAGCAGTGAACTAGCATACGAGCAGTTCTTC.

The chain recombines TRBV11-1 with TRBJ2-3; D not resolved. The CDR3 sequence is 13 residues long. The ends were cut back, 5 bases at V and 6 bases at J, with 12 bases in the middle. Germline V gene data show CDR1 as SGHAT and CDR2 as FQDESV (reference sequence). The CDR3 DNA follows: TGTGCCAGCAGCATATCCCCTGGGGATACGCAGTATTTT. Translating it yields CASSISPGDTQYF.

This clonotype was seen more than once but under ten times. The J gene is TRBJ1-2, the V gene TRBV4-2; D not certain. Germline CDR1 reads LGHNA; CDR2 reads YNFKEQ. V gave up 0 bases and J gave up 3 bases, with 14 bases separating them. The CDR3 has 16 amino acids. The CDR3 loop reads CASSQDRSQIYYGYTF. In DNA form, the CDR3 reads TGTGCCAGCAGCCAAGATAGATCTCAGATTTACTATGGCTACACCTTC.

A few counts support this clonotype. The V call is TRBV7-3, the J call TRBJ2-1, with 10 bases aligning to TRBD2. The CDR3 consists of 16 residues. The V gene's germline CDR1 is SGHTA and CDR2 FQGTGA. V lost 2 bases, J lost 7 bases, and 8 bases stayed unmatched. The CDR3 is CASSLSLAGVENEQFF. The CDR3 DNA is TGTGCCAGCAGCTTATCTCTAGCGGGAGTGGAGAATGAGCAGTTCTTC.

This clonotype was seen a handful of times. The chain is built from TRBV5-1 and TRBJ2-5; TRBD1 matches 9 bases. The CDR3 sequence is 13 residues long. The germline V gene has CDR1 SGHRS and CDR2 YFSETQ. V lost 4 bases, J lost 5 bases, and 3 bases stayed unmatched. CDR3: CASSIDRGETQYF. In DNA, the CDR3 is TGCGCCAGCAGCATTGACAGGGGGGAGACCCAGTACTTC.

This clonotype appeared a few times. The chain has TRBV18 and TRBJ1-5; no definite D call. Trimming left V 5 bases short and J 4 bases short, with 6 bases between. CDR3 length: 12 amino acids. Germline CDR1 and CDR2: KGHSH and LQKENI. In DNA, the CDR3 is TGTGCCAGCTCAGATCCTAATCAGCCCCAGCATTTT. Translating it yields CASSDPNQPQHF.

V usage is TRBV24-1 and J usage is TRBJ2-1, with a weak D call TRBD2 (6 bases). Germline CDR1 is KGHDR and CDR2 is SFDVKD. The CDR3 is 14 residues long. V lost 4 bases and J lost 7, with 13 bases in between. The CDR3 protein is CATSDGRDGNEQFF. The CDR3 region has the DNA TGTGCCACCAGTGACGGGCGGGATGGGAATGAGCAGTTCTTC.

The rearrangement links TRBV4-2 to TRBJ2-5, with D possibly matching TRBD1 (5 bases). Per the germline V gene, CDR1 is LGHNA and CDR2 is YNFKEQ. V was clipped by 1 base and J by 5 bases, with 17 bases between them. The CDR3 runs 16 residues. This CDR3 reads CASSQGGMAVQETQYF. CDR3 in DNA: TGTGCCAGCAGCCAAGGGGGCATGGCGGTCCAGGAGACCCAGTACTTC.

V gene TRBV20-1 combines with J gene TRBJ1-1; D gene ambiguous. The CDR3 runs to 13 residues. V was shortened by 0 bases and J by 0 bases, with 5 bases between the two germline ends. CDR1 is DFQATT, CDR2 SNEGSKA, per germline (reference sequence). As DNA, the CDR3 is TGCAGTGCTAGAGAAGATATGAACACTGAAGCTTTCTTT. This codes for CSAREDMNTEAFF.

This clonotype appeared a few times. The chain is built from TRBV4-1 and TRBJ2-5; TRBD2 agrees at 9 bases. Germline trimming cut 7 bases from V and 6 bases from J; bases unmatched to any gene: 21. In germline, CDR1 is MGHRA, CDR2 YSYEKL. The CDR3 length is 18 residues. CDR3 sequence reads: CASISKREARGGPKTQYF. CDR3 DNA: TGCGCCAGCATCAGTAAAAGAGAGGCGCGGGGGGGCCCGAAGACCCAGTACTTC.

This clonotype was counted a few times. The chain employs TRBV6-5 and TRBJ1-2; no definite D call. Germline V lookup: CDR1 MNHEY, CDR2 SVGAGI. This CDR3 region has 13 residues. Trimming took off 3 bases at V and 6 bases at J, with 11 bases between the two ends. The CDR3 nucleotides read TGTGCCAGCAGTTATTGGAACGGAAATGGCTACACCTTC. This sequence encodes CASSYWNGNGYTF.